This T cell receptor (beta chain) is drawn from a study of radiotherapy plus CTLA-4 blockade in lung cancer. A note on this clone: Its specificity is not known.

This CDR3 is 13 amino acids long. V gave up 0 bases and J gave up 3 bases, with 6 bases separating them. Germline CDR1 reads SGDLS; CDR2 reads YYNGEE. General study results and limits: Radiotherapy plus ipilimumab was followed by expansion in blood of tumor-derived TCR clones.

Sequenced by immunoSEQ multiplex PCR; TCRdb stores in-frame clones only, minus some. The table shows some 71,000 clones, with roughly 76% occurring only once. Material: peripheral blood, obtained from a patient treated with radiotherapy plus ipilimumab. This receptor was identified in a human donor with non-small cell lung cancer whose response to radiotherapy plus ipilimumab could not be evaluated. Some clones in this sample may be carry-over from other donors' samples. The chain recombines TRBV9 with TRBJ1-1; D is perhaps TRBD1 (5 bases). For the CDR3, the DNA is TGTGCCAGCAGCGTAGAGGGGTACACTGAAGCTTTCTTT. This sequence encodes CASSVEGYTEAFF.